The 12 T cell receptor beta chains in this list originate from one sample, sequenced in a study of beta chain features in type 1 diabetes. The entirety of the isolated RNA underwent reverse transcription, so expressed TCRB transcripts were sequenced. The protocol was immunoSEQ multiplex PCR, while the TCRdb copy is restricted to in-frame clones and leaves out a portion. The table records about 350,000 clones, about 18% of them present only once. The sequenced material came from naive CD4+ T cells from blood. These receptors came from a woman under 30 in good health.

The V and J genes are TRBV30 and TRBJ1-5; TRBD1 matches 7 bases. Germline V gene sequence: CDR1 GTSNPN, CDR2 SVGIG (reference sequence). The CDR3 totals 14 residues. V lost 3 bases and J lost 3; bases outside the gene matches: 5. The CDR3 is CAWSPGGTNQPQHF. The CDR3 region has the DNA TGTGCCTGGAGCCCAGGGGGGACCAATCAGCCCCAGCATTTT.

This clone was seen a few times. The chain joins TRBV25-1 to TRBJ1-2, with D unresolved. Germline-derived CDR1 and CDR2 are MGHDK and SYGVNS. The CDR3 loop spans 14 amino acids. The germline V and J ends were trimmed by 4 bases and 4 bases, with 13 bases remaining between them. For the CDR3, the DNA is TGTGCCAGCAGTGCCGGGAGTCTAATCTATGGCTACACCTTC. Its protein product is CASSAGSLIYGYTF.

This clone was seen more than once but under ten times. For the CDR3, the DNA is TGTGCCAGCAGTTCCGCCGACAGGGCGGGCGCTGAAGCTTTCTTT. The encoded protein is CASSSADRAGAEAFF. The chain carries TRBV27 and TRBJ1-1; TRBD1 matches 7 bases. The CDR3 spans 15 residues. V shed 4 bases and J 6 bases; nucleotides not matched to a gene: 11. The germline CDR1 and CDR2 sequences are MNHEY and SMNVEV (reference sequence).

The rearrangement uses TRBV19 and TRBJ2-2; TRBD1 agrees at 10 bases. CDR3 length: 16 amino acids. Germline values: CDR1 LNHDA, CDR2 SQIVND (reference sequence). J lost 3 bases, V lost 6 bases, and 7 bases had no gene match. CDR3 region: CASRSRGTGDTGELFF. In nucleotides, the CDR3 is TGTGCCAGTAGGAGCCGGGGGACAGGGGACACCGGGGAGCTGTTTTTT.

The CDR3 region has the DNA TGTGCCAGCAGTTACTCGGACTCGGATTCCTACGAGCAGTACTTC. Translating gives CASSYSDSDSYEQYF. The V gene is TRBV6-5, the J gene TRBJ2-7, with a tentative D call TRBD2 (5 bases). Germline lookup yields CDR1 MNHEY and CDR2 SVGAGI. Deletions cut 0 bases from V and 1 base from J, with 10 bases between. The CDR3 spans 15 residues.

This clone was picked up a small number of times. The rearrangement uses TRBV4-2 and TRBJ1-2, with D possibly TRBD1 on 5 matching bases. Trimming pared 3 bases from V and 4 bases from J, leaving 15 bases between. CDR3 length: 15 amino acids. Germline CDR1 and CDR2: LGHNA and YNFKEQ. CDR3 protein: CASSHPGGDRYGYTF. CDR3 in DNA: TGTGCCAGCAGCCATCCAGGCGGGGACCGCTATGGCTACACCTTC.

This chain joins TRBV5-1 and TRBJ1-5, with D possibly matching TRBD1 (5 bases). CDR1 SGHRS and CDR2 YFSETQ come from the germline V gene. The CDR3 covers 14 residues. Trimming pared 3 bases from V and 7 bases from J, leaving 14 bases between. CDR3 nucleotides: TGCGCCAGCAGCTGGGGGGAGGGAGGCCAGCCCCAGCATTTT. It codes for CASSWGEGGQPQHF.

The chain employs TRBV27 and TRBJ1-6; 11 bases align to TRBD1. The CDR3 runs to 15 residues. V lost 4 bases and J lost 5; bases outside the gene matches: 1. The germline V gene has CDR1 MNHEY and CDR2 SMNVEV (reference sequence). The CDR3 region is CASSWTGGNNSPLHF. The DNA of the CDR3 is TGTGCCAGCAGTTGGACAGGGGGCAATAATTCACCCCTCCACTTT.

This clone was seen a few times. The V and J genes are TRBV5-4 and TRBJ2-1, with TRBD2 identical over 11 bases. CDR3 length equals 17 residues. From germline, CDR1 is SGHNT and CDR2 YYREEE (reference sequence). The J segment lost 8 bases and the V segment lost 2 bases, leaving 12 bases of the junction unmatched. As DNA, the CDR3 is TGTGCCAGCAGCTTAGGCCTTAGCGGGGGGGACGGGGATGAGCAGTTCTTC. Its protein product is CASSLGLSGGDGDEQFF.

CDR3 region: CASRGAGGNYGYTF. CDR3 DNA sequence: TGTGCCAGCCGCGGGGCAGGGGGTAACTATGGCTACACCTTC. The chain links TRBV2 to TRBJ1-2; 7 bases line up with TRBD1. Unmatched junction bases numbered 7, after V lost 8 bases and J lost 1 base. The CDR3 sequence is 14 residues long. The germline CDR1 and CDR2 sequences are SNHLY and FYNNEI.

The CDR3 nucleotides are TGTGCCAGCAGTTTTAGAAGAGCTAGCACAGATACGCAGTATTTT. The encoded protein is CASSFRRASTDTQYF. The chain uses TRBV28 and TRBJ2-3; unclear D gene. The length of the CDR3 is 15 residues. The germline V and J ends were trimmed by 3 bases and 0 bases, with 10 bases remaining between them. Germline assignment: CDR1 MDHEN and CDR2 SYDVKM. The entire variable domain, with the rest obtained from reference TRBV28 and TRBJ2-3, is as follows: DVKVTQSSRYLVKRTGEKVFLECVQDMDHENMFWYRQDPGLGLRLIYFSYDVKMKEKGDIPEGYSVSREKKERFSLILESASTNQTSMYLCASSFRRASTDTQYFGPGTRLTVL.

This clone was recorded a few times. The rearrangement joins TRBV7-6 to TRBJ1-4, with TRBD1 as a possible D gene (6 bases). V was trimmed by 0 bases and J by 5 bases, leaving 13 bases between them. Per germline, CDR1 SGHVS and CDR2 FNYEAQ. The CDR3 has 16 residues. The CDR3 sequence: CASSLAATGANEKLFF. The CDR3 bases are TGTGCCAGCAGCTTAGCGGCGACAGGCGCCAATGAAAAACTGTTTTTT.